The next 4 T cell receptor beta chains were all read from a single sample in a study of control samples from healthy donors and cancer patients. Data came from immunoSEQ multiplex PCR; TCRdb stores just in-frame clones and leaves some out. The sample lists 400,000 to 450,000 clones, more than 80% occurring once. Sequenced sample: PBMCs. The source is a middle-aged man with head and neck cancer.

The chain couples TRBV28 to TRBJ2-3, with no clear D. V was pared by 5 bases and J by 4 bases, with 16 bases between. This CDR3 is built from 15 residues. CDR1 is MDHEN, CDR2 SYDVKM, per germline. Here the CDR3 DNA reads TGTGCCAGCAGTCTTATGACTCAAGGAGCAGATACGCAGTATTTT. Translation: CASSLMTQGADTQYF.

The chain has TRBV28 and TRBJ2-7; D might be TRBD2 (6 bases). The V gene's germline CDR1 is MDHEN and CDR2 SYDVKM. The CDR3 is 15 amino acids. Trimming removed 3 bases at V and 0 bases at J, with 12 bases between. DNA of the CDR3: TGTGCCAGCAGTTTTGGCGGGACCTTCTCCTACGAGCAGTACTTC. Residues: CASSFGGTFSYEQYF.

This chain connects TRBV7-2 to TRBJ1-2; D is ambiguous. The V and J ends lost 3 bases and 7 bases respectively, with 6 bases between them. The CDR3 is 11 amino acids. Per the germline V gene, CDR1 is SGHTA and CDR2 is FQGNSA. The CDR3 nucleotides read TGTGCCAGCAGCTTGAATGGTGGCTACACCTTC. Translating gives CASSLNGGYTF. Supplemented by reference TRBV7-2 and TRBJ1-2, the full variable domain reads GAGVSQSPSNKVTEKGKDVELRCDPISGHTALYWYRQSLGQGLEFLIYFQGNSAPDKSGLPSDRFSAERTGGSVSTLTIQRTQQEDSAVYLCASSLNGGYTFGSGTRLTVV.

The gene calls are TRBV7-9 and TRBJ1-6; no reliable D call. CDR1 and CDR2 (germline): SEHNR, FQNEAQ (reference sequence). V shed 5 bases and J shed 0 bases, with 14 bases lying between them. The CDR3 is 17 residues long. The CDR3 sequence: CASSDVTVSSYNSPLHF. CDR3 coding DNA: TGTGCCAGCAGCGATGTCACAGTTAGCTCCTATAATTCACCCCTCCACTTT.